Sequencing of this T cell receptor (beta chain) was carried out in a study of blood T cell repertoires in COVID-19. Using immunoSEQ multiplex PCR, the repertoire was profiled, and TCRdb retains in-frame clones only, with some absent. Found here are around 220,000 clones, 65% to 90% of them singletons; the top ten hold approximately 5.4%. This CDR3 is built from 14 residues. Germline lookup yields CDR1 MNHEY and CDR2 SMNVEV (reference sequence). The V segment lost 6 bases and the J segment 7 bases; nucleotides outside the gene matches: 9. This TCR derives from a human donor in a cohort sampled during active COVID-19. J is TRBJ2-7 and V is TRBV27; 10 positions agree with TRBD1. Sample: peripheral blood. In DNA form, the CDR3 reads TGTGCCAGCAGCCCGGACAGGGGGGTGGGGGAGCAGTACTTC. Residues: CASSPDRGVGEQYF.